This T cell receptor beta chain was identified in a study of cytomegalovirus exposure and HLA in healthy donors. CDR3 length equals 14 residues. CDR1 and CDR2 from the germline V gene are MNHEY and SVGAGI. Trimming at V came to 11 bases and at J to 2 bases, leaving 12 bases not matched to a gene. Data came from immunoSEQ multiplex PCR; TCRdb stores just in-frame clones and leaves some out. The top ten clones hold 2.5% to 4% of a sample with more than 140,000 clones, approximately 91% of them seen once. This clonotype originated in a woman aged 18-29 years in good health and CMV-seropositive. The sample was PBMCs. The V gene is TRBV6-5, the J gene TRBJ2-7; 7 bases match TRBD1. The CDR3 protein is CASRQRQGAYEQYF. The DNA for the CDR3 is TGTGCCTCCCGTCAGCGACAGGGAGCCTACGAGCAGTACTTC.